These 26 T cell receptor beta chains came from one sample sequenced in a study of CD8 T cells in Susac syndrome. With random hexamers, 0.5 to 1 ug RNA was reverse transcribed. One entry per CDR3 protein, called by TCRdb with MiXCR from the immunoSEQ multiplex PCR reads. The data contain approximately 110,000 distinct CDR3 sequences, about 92% of them singletons. The sequencing input was CD8+ T cells from PBMCs. The receptors come from a human donor with multiple sclerosis.

This clonotype came up a few times. The chain uses TRBV15 and TRBJ2-5, with 13 bases identical to TRBD2. The CDR3 spans 16 residues. The germline gives CDR1 LNHNV, CDR2 YYDKDF (reference sequence). J gave up 5 bases and V 9 bases, and 12 bases lay outside the gene matches. The CDR3, as DNA: TGTGCCACGGGACTAGCGGGACCCCGGGGTGGGGAGACCCAGTACTTC. Its translation is CATGLAGPRGGETQYF. The variable domain in full, completed from reference TRBV15 and TRBJ2-5, reads DAMVIQNPRYQVTQFGKPVTLSCSQTLNHNVMYWYQQKSSQAPKLLFHYYDKDFNNEADTPDNFQSRRPNTSFCFLDIRSPGLGDTAMYLCATGLAGPRGGETQYFGPGTRLLVL.

The J gene is TRBJ1-1, the V gene TRBV2; D uncertain. V shed 4 bases and J shed 0 bases, with 12 bases lying between them. The germline CDR1 and CDR2 sequences are SNHLY and FYNNEI. The CDR3 is made up of 15 amino acids. CDR3 region: CASSVRETMNTEAFF. DNA of the CDR3: TGTGCCAGCAGTGTCCGGGAGACCATGAACACTGAAGCTTTCTTT. The variable domain in full, completed from reference TRBV2 and TRBJ1-1, reads EPEVTQTPSHQVTQMGQEVILRCVPISNHLYFYWYRQILGQKVEFLVSFYNNEISEKSEIFDDQFSVERPDGSNFTLKIRSTKLEDSAMYFCASSVRETMNTEAFFGQGTRLTVV.

V and J are TRBV3-1 and TRBJ1-6; 7 bases match TRBD1. Looked up from germline, CDR1 is LGHDT and CDR2 is YNNKEL (reference sequence). V shed 0 bases, J shed 4 bases, and the junction held 3 bases outside the gene matches. This CDR3 region has 16 residues. DNA of the CDR3: TGTGCCAGCAGCCAAGATTGGGACAGATATAATTCACCCCTCCACTTT. Amino acids: CASSQDWDRYNSPLHF.

This rearrangement joins TRBV2 to TRBJ2-7; D tentatively reads TRBD1 or TRBD2 (5 bases each). V was cut by 6 bases and J by 2 bases, with 14 bases left in between. Germline V lookup: CDR1 SNHLY, CDR2 FYNNEI. This CDR3 is built from 14 residues. The CDR3, as DNA: TGTGCCAGCAGAGAGGCAGGGCGGGCCTACGAGCAGTACGTC. Translating it yields CASREAGRAYEQYV.

The V gene is TRBV5-1, the J gene TRBJ2-7; 9 bases align to TRBD1. Per germline, CDR1 SGHRS and CDR2 YFSETQ. With V trimmed by 4 bases and J by 1 base, 6 bases remained unmatched. This CDR3 comprises 15 residues. CDR3 amino acids: CASSPAGQGSYEQYF. The DNA of the CDR3 is TGCGCCAGCAGCCCCGCGGGACAGGGTTCCTACGAGCAGTACTTC.

The chain is built from TRBV2 and TRBJ1-4, with 7 nucleotides matching TRBD1. The germline CDR1 and CDR2 sequences are SNHLY and FYNNEI. The ends lost 6 bases at V and 7 bases at J; junction bases unmatched: 8. CDR3 length: 14 residues. The CDR3 is CASRAPRGAEKLFF. In DNA, the CDR3 is TGTGCCAGCAGGGCCCCCAGGGGGGCTGAAAAACTGTTTTTT. Full variable domain (outside the CDR3, taken from reference TRBV2 and TRBJ1-4): EPEVTQTPSHQVTQMGQEVILRCVPISNHLYFYWYRQILGQKVEFLVSFYNNEISEKSEIFDDQFSVERPDGSNFTLKIRSTKLEDSAMYFCASRAPRGAEKLFFGSGTQLSVL.

The chain combines TRBV5-1 with TRBJ2-5; D uncertain. V gave up 4 bases and J gave up 2 bases, with 15 bases separating them. Germline values: CDR1 SGHRS, CDR2 YFSETQ. CDR3 length: 15 residues. In DNA, the CDR3 is TGCGCCAGCAGCCTGCACCCGGCTAATCAAGAGACCCAGTACTTC. Protein sequence: CASSLHPANQETQYF.

The J gene is TRBJ1-2, the V gene TRBV12-5; weak D call: TRBD1 (5 bases). V was clipped by 1 base and J by 5 bases, with 17 bases between them. This CDR3 comprises 16 residues. Germline CDR1 reads LGHNT; CDR2 reads FRNRAP. The CDR3 protein is CASGLAKRDHRYGYTF. The CDR3 DNA reads TGTGCTAGTGGTTTGGCCAAACGGGACCACCGATATGGCTACACCTTC.

The rearrangement joins TRBV20-1 to TRBJ2-7; 9 bases align to TRBD2. Germline loops: CDR1 DFQATT, CDR2 SNEGSKA (reference sequence). The CDR3 runs to 14 residues. Germline trimming cut 6 bases from V and 3 bases from J; bases unmatched to any gene: 9. The CDR3 loop is CSAKPQREVYEQYV. For the CDR3, the DNA is TGCAGTGCCAAACCCCAGCGGGAGGTCTACGAGCAGTACGTC.

The chain is built from TRBV4-1 and TRBJ2-4; 7 nucleotides line up with TRBD2. In germline, CDR1 is MGHRA, CDR2 YSYEKL. Trimming removed 2 bases from V and 4 bases from J; junction bases left unmatched: 8. CDR3 length: 16 amino acids. CDR3 amino acids: CASSQPLAAGKNIQYF. Here the CDR3 DNA reads TGCGCCAGCAGCCAACCCCTAGCGGCGGGGAAAAACATTCAGTACTTC.

The chain is built from TRBV24-1 and TRBJ2-1; the D gene is possibly TRBD2 (6 bases). V lost 4 bases to trimming and J lost 1 base, with 16 bases between them. CDR3 length equals 17 residues. CDR1 and CDR2 from the germline V gene are KGHDR and SFDVKD. The CDR3 bases are TGTGCCACCAGTGACCGACGACCGGGGAGGTCCTACAATGAGCAGTTCTTC. Amino acids: CATSDRRPGRSYNEQFF.

The chain recombines TRBV25-1 with TRBJ2-5, with D possibly being TRBD1 (6 bases). Looked up from germline, CDR1 is MGHDK and CDR2 is SYGVNS. The CDR3 loop spans 22 amino acids. V lost 8 bases and J lost 0, with 37 bases in between. The CDR3 sequence is CASRAPDRPGVSQREYQETQYF. For the CDR3, the DNA is TGTGCCAGCCGCGCCCCCGACAGGCCGGGTGTTTCGCAACGAGAGTACCAAGAGACCCAGTACTTC.

J is TRBJ1-2 and V is TRBV20-1; D gene uncertain. Trimming removed 2 bases at V and 8 bases at J, with 18 bases between. The CDR3 consists of 14 residues. Germline assignment: CDR1 DFQATT and CDR2 SNEGSKA (reference sequence). CDR3 amino acids: CSARPRDSGWGYTF. The CDR3 DNA reads TGCAGTGCTAGACCAAGGGATTCAGGTTGGGGCTACACCTTC.

The chain has TRBV4-1 and TRBJ2-7, with D tentatively TRBD2 (6 bases). V was trimmed by 1 base and J by 1 base, leaving 8 bases between them. Germline CDR1 MGHRA, CDR2 YSYEKL. The CDR3 extends over 14 amino acids. The chain's CDR3 is CASSQGAGSYEQYF. CDR3 in DNA: TGCGCCAGCAGCCAAGGGGCGGGATCCTACGAGCAGTACTTC.

This chain links TRBV5-6 with TRBJ2-7; 14 nucleotides match TRBD2. Germline V CDR1 and CDR2: SGHDT, YYEEEE. Trimming removed 2 bases from V and 1 base from J; junction bases left unmatched: 5. The CDR3 runs to 17 residues. The CDR3, as DNA: TGTGCCAGCAGCTTTGACAGGACTAGCGGGAGGTCCTACGAGCAGTACGTC. This codes for CASSFDRTSGRSYEQYV.

The rearrangement links TRBV9 to TRBJ2-1, with D possibly TRBD2 on 7 matching bases. Per germline, CDR1 SGDLS and CDR2 YYNGEE. V was pared by 4 bases and J by 9 bases, with 20 bases between. The CDR3 is 15 amino acids. In DNA form, the CDR3 reads TGTGCCAGCAGCCCTGGGGGGGCAGCAGGAAGTGAGCAGTTCTTC. This gives the protein CASSPGGAAGSEQFF.

The rearrangement joins TRBV4-1 to TRBJ2-1; 9 bases align to TRBD1. Losses at the gene ends were 2 bases for V and 9 bases for J; bases not matched to a gene: 8. The V gene's germline CDR1 is MGHRA and CDR2 YSYEKL. The CDR3 is made up of 15 amino acids. The CDR3 loop reads CASSQTGTGFPEQFF. The CDR3 DNA follows: TGCGCCAGCAGCCAAACCGGGACAGGGTTCCCTGAGCAGTTCTTC.

The rearrangement joins TRBV7-8 to TRBJ2-7; TRBD2 matches at 9 bases. Trimming at V came to 1 base and at J to 7 bases, leaving 8 bases not matched to a gene. The CDR3 contains 15 residues. CDR1 and CDR2 (germline): SGHVS, FQNEAQ. CDR3 bases: TGTGCCAGCAGCTTAGGCGGGAGGGCAACTCAGGAGCAGTACGTC. This gives the protein CASSLGGRATQEQYV.

V is TRBV7-9 and J is TRBJ1-2; 11 bases map to TRBD1. The germline V gene encodes CDR1 SEHNR and CDR2 FQNEAQ (reference sequence). The CDR3 consists of 15 residues. Trimming at V came to 1 base and at J to 2 bases, leaving 0 bases not matched to a gene. CDR3 DNA: TGTGCCAGCAGCTTAGGGACAGGGGGCAACTATGGCTACACCTTC. Translation: CASSLGTGGNYGYTF.

The chain recombines TRBV4-1 with TRBJ2-2; the D gene could be TRBD1 or TRBD2 (5 bases each). CDR1 is MGHRA, CDR2 YSYEKL, per germline. This CDR3 is 14 amino acids long. With 2 bases removed from V and 4 bases from J, the gap between germline ends came to 8 bases. CDR3 DNA sequence: TGCGCCAGCAGCCAAAGGGACGGCACCGGGGAGCTGTTTTTT. It specifies CASSQRDGTGELFF.

This clonotype was observed once. For the CDR3, the DNA is TGTGCCAGCATTTTTGGGCGGGGAGGATCTTTCACAGATACGCAGTATTTT. Protein sequence: CASIFGRGGSFTDTQYF. The chain carries TRBV28 and TRBJ2-3; D possibly corresponds to TRBD2 (6 bases). The CDR3 is 17 residues long. Germline CDR1 and CDR2: MDHEN and SYDVKM. Trimming cost V 7 bases and J 2 bases, with 22 bases left between them.

The chain has TRBV29-1 and TRBJ2-1; 8 bases fit TRBD2. This CDR3 has 14 residues. Per germline, CDR1 SQVTM and CDR2 ANQGSEA. With 3 bases clipped from V and 3 bases from J, the junction kept 4 bases outside the gene matches. The CDR3 spells CSVDGRESYNEQFF. CDR3 nucleotides: TGCAGCGTTGACGGGAGGGAAAGCTACAATGAGCAGTTCTTC.

The count of this clonotype is one. This rearrangement joins TRBV9 to TRBJ1-1; no clear D. V gave up 0 bases and J gave up 4 bases, with 10 bases separating them. The CDR3 extends over 14 amino acids. Germline values: CDR1 SGDLS, CDR2 YYNGEE. This CDR3 is CASSVVNYGTEAFF. Here the CDR3 DNA reads TGTGCCAGCAGCGTAGTTAATTACGGCACTGAAGCTTTCTTT.

The chain uses TRBV6-5 and TRBJ2-1; D is perhaps TRBD2 (6 bases). The germline V gene has CDR1 MNHEY and CDR2 SVGAGI. V was trimmed by 0 bases and J by 0 bases, leaving 12 bases between them. This CDR3 has 17 residues. CDR3 DNA: TGTGCCAGCAGTTACTCGGTAGCTAGCGACTCCTACAATGAGCAGTTCTTC. Translated, it gives CASSYSVASDSYNEQFF.

V gene TRBV19 combines with J gene TRBJ2-1; TRBD2 is a possible D gene (5 bases). CDR3 length: 15 residues. Trimming left V 3 bases short and J 4 bases short, with 13 bases between. From germline, CDR1 is LNHDA and CDR2 SQIVND (reference sequence). The CDR3 protein is CASSIGTGFYNEQFF. The CDR3 region has the DNA TGTGCCAGTAGTATTGGTACGGGGTTTTACAATGAGCAGTTCTTC.

The gene calls are TRBV6-5 and TRBJ2-5; 10 bases match TRBD2. The CDR3 is made up of 19 amino acids. In germline, CDR1 is MNHEY, CDR2 SVGAGI. The V and J ends lost 2 bases and 5 bases, in that order; junction bases with no gene match: 17. CDR3 DNA: TGTGCCAGCAGTTACCTGAACCCGGCTAGCGGGGGTGGTGGGGAGACCCAGTACTTC. Translated: CASSYLNPASGGGGETQYF.